The TCR beta chain under discussion was sequenced for a study of T cells after yellow fever vaccination. TCRdb analysed the 5' RACE reads with MiXCR anew, one entry per CDR3 protein. The sample has about 260,000 distinct CDR3 sequences, about 5.2% seen once; the top ten hold 3% to 4%. CDR1 and CDR2 (germline): MNHEY, SVGAGI. V lost 3 bases and J 10 bases, leaving 15 bases between the germline ends. The CDR3 consists of 13 residues. This sequence originates from a man between 18 and 35 years old who received the YFV17D yellow fever vaccine. Specimen: CD4+ T cells sorted from PBMCs, collected on the day of the yellow fever booster vaccination. This chain connects TRBV6-5 to TRBJ1-1; D is unresolved. CDR3 residues: CASSYVGIRGAFF. For the CDR3, the DNA is TGTGCCAGCAGTTATGTGGGGATACGAGGAGCTTTCTTT.